This T cell receptor beta chain was documented in a study of T-cell memory formation after mild COVID-19. This CDR3 is built from 18 residues. Germline CDR1 reads LGHNA; CDR2 reads YSLEER. The V and J ends lost 0 bases and 5 bases respectively, with 19 bases between them. Via MiXCR, TCRdb re-called the 5' RACE reads, giving one row per CDR3 protein. Altogether about 270,000 distinct CDR3 sequences are present, over 15% being singletons, with the ten largest covering roughly 23%. This receptor was taken from a man aged 18 to 35 who had mild COVID-19 (a few samples of this study predate the infection). Cell type and time point are not known. Specimen: PBMCs or a T cell subset sorted from them (not recorded which). The rearrangement uses TRBV4-3 and TRBJ2-2, with D possibly TRBD2 on 7 matching bases. In DNA, the CDR3 is TGCGCCAGCAGCCAAGAAATCGGAGGGGGAGGGAGGACCGGGGAGCTGTTTTTT. This gives the protein CASSQEIGGGGRTGELFF.